This T cell receptor (beta chain) was identified during a study of cytomegalovirus exposure and HLA in healthy donors. 13 Jbeta primers and 60 Vbeta primers were used for the PCR. Sequencing used immunoSEQ multiplex PCR; TCRdb keeps in-frame clones, though not all of them. The data show about 150,000 clones, nearly 80% seen once. This clone occurred once. The source is a man aged 30-40 years in good health and CMV-seronegative. The specimen was PBMCs.

The CDR3 DNA sequence: TGTGCCAGCAGTCCCATAGCGGGGCGCACAGATACGCAGTATTTT. As protein: CASSPIAGRTDTQYF. The chain carries TRBV28 and TRBJ2-3; 8 bases align to TRBD2. The CDR3 extends over 15 amino acids. V lost 5 bases, J lost 1 base, and 5 bases stayed unmatched. CDR1 and CDR2 (germline): MDHEN, SYDVKM.